The 23 T cell receptor beta chains in this list originate from one sample, sequenced in a study of T-cell memory formation after mild COVID-19. TCRdb recomputed calls from the 5' RACE reads with MiXCR, one row per CDR3 protein. The sample includes 180,000 or so distinct CDR3 sequences, around a tenth of them seen just once. Sequencing was carried out using PBMCs or a T cell subset sorted from them (not recorded which). These receptors were collected from a man aged 18 to 29 who had mild COVID-19 (a few samples of this study predate the infection). Cell type and time point are not known.

The V and J genes are TRBV29-1 and TRBJ1-4; D might be TRBD1 (5 bases). Trimming cost V 4 bases and J 8 bases, with 14 bases left between them. The V gene's germline CDR1 is SQVTM and CDR2 ANQGSEA. The length of the CDR3 is 13 residues. The CDR3 coding sequence is TGCAGCGTTGGGGGGTCTTCGGAGGAAAAACTGTTTTTT. Its protein product is CSVGGSSEEKLFF.

This clonotype was recorded a few times. This chain links TRBV6-6 with TRBJ1-5, with D possibly TRBD1 on 5 matching bases. V gave up 5 bases and J gave up 5 bases, with 13 bases separating them. Germline-derived CDR1 and CDR2 are MNHNY and SVGAGI (reference sequence). The length of the CDR3 is 14 residues. DNA of the CDR3: TGTGCCAGCAGTACCCGGCAGGGATATCAGCCCCAGCATTTT. Translated: CASSTRQGYQPQHF.

The chain recombines TRBV5-1 with TRBJ2-2; D ambiguous. The CDR3 runs to 13 residues. Trimming left V 5 bases short and J 7 bases short, with 12 bases between. CDR1 and CDR2 from the germline V gene are SGHRS and YFSETQ. CDR3 sequence (DNA): TGCGCCAGCAGGACGATACAGCTCGGGGAGCTGTTTTTT. It specifies CASRTIQLGELFF.

Only a few counts were recorded for this clonotype. The chain links TRBV6-1 to TRBJ2-2; 8 bases are shared with TRBD1. V shed 6 bases, J shed 6 bases, and the junction held 12 bases outside the gene matches. Germline loops: CDR1 MNHNS, CDR2 SASEGT. CDR3 length equals 16 residues. CDR3 loop: CASRIDQGAGAGELFF. DNA of the CDR3: TGTGCCAGCAGGATAGACCAGGGGGCAGGGGCCGGGGAGCTGTTTTTT.

In DNA form, the CDR3 reads TGTGCCAGCAGCCCTAGCGGGGGGCTCACAGCCTACGAGCAGTACTTC. This codes for CASSPSGGLTAYEQYF. V usage is TRBV7-9 and J usage is TRBJ2-7; 11 bases align to TRBD2. Trimming took 5 bases from V and 2 from J; bases not matched to a gene: 8. Germline CDR1 SEHNR, CDR2 FQNEAQ (reference sequence). The CDR3 spans 16 residues.

V gene TRBV7-2 combines with J gene TRBJ2-3; D remains ambiguous. Deletions cut 1 base from V and 3 bases from J, with 5 bases between. CDR1 is SGHTA, CDR2 FQGNSA, per germline. The CDR3 loop spans 13 amino acids. The CDR3 is CASSLEKTDTQYF. The CDR3, as DNA: TGTGCCAGCAGCTTAGAGAAGACAGATACGCAGTATTTT.

This clonotype has a count of ten or more. The rearrangement joins TRBV5-1 to TRBJ1-6, with 7 bases matching TRBD1. CDR3 size: 16 residues. CDR1 SGHRS and CDR2 YFSETQ come from the germline V gene. J lost 7 bases, V lost 3 bases, and 10 bases had no gene match. The DNA of the CDR3 is TGCGCCAGCAGCTCGCAGGGGGACATAAGAAATTCACCCCTCCACTTT. This sequence encodes CASSSQGDIRNSPLHF. Looking up the rest from reference TRBV5-1 and TRBJ1-6 gives the full variable domain: KAGVTQTPRYLIKTRGQQVTLSCSPISGHRSVSWYQQTPGQGLQFLFEYFSETQRNKGNFPGRFSGRQFSNSRSEMNVSTLELGDSALYLCASSSQGDIRNSPLHFGNGTRLTVT.

This clonotype was picked up a small number of times. The V gene is TRBV18, the J gene TRBJ1-2, with D tentatively TRBD1 (5 bases). The CDR3 runs 18 residues. Between the trimmed V and J ends, which lost 3 bases and 0 bases, there was a span of 20 bases. Germline CDR1 KGHSH, CDR2 LQKENI. CDR3 loop: CASSPGLPSLGANYGYTF. Written as DNA, the CDR3 is TGTGCCAGCTCACCGGGGCTGCCCTCGCTCGGGGCTAACTATGGCTACACCTTC.

This clonotype was observed a handful of times. The gene calls are TRBV3-1 and TRBJ1-1; no clear D gene. V lost 0 bases to trimming and J lost 2 bases, with 10 bases between them. This CDR3 has 15 amino acids. Germline V CDR1 and CDR2: LGHDT, YNNKEL (reference sequence). In nucleotides, the CDR3 is TGTGCCAGCAGCCAAGATAGGTGGGGAAACACTGAAGCTTTCTTT. Encoded protein: CASSQDRWGNTEAFF.

The chain uses TRBV6-5 and TRBJ2-1; D may be TRBD1 or TRBD2 (5 bases each). V lost 6 bases and J 4 bases, leaving 10 bases between the germline ends. Germline values: CDR1 MNHEY, CDR2 SVGAGI. CDR3 length: 13 residues. The CDR3 bases are TGTGCCAGCAGACTGGGACGGTACAATGAGCAGTTCTTC. It translates to CASRLGRYNEQFF.

This clonotype was detected a few times. The V gene is TRBV14, the J gene TRBJ2-2, with D tentatively TRBD1 (6 bases). CDR3 length: 14 residues. V was pared by 5 bases and J by 2 bases, with 9 bases between. CDR1 is SGHDN and CDR2 is FVKESK in the germline V gene. The CDR3 protein is CASSDGTNTGELFF. CDR3 bases: TGTGCCAGCAGCGACGGGACAAACACCGGGGAGCTGTTTTTT.

The chain couples TRBV18 to TRBJ1-1; 8 bases agree with TRBD1. V gave up 2 bases and J gave up 5 bases; unmatched junction bases: 7. CDR1 and CDR2 from the germline V gene are KGHSH and LQKENI. This CDR3 spans 15 amino acids. CDR3 nucleotides: TGTGCCAGCTCACCAACTTCAGGACAGGGAACTGAAGCTTTCTTT. The encoded protein is CASSPTSGQGTEAFF.

CDR3 loop: CASSQDRGGEAFF. For the CDR3, the DNA is TGTGCCAGCAGCCAGGACAGGGGTGGTGAAGCTTTCTTT. V usage is TRBV28 and J usage is TRBJ1-1, with 9 bases aligning to TRBD1. CDR3 length equals 13 residues. CDR1 MDHEN and CDR2 SYDVKM come from the germline V gene. Germline trimming cut 6 bases from V and 7 bases from J; bases unmatched to any gene: 6.

This clonotype came up many times. The chain joins TRBV7-3 to TRBJ2-5; D remains ambiguous. Germline V CDR1 and CDR2: SGHTA, FQGTGA. The CDR3 totals 13 residues. Trimming removed 5 bases at V and 7 bases at J, with 14 bases between. CDR3 region: CASSPENGRTQYF. CDR3 in DNA: TGTGCCAGCAGCCCCGAGAACGGTAGGACCCAGTACTTC.

This chain's CDR3 is CASSLLVSWGTEAFF. In nucleotides, the CDR3 is TGTGCCAGCAGCCTACTGGTCTCGTGGGGCACTGAAGCTTTCTTT. This chain links TRBV7-8 with TRBJ1-1; D call uncertain. Germline loops: CDR1 SGHVS, CDR2 FQNEAQ. The V end was cut by 5 bases, the J end by 4 bases, with 17 bases between. The CDR3 runs 15 residues.

Only a few counts were recorded for this clonotype. The chain uses TRBV5-1 and TRBJ1-3; D is perhaps TRBD1 (5 bases). In germline, CDR1 is SGHRS, CDR2 YFSETQ. The CDR3 covers 15 residues. V lost 7 bases and J lost 0, with 14 bases in between. CDR3 sequence: CASSDGGTSGNTIYF. The CDR3 region has the DNA TGCGCCAGCTCCGATGGGGGAACCTCTGGAAACACCATATATTTT.

CDR3 region: CASSRYGELFF. The CDR3 coding sequence is TGTGCCAGCAGTCGATACGGGGAGCTGTTTTTT. This chain joins TRBV6-2 or TRBV6-3 and TRBJ2-2; D call uncertain. From germline, CDR1 is MNHEY and CDR2 SVGEGT. The V end was cut by 5 bases, the J end by 7 bases, with 5 bases between. CDR3 length: 11 amino acids.

V gene TRBV7-3 combines with J gene TRBJ2-3; no definite D call. The V end lost 4 bases, the J end lost 2 bases, and 13 bases lay between the germline ends. The CDR3 consists of 15 residues. CDR1 is SGHTA, CDR2 FQGTGA, per germline. CDR3 DNA: TGTGCCAGCAGCTATCAACACAGTTCCACAGATACGCAGTATTTT. Translation gives CASSYQHSSTDTQYF.

The chain uses TRBV27 and TRBJ2-4; possibly TRBD2 for D (6 bases). The CDR3 runs to 15 residues. V lost 4 bases to trimming and J lost 4 bases, with 14 bases between them. Germline loops: CDR1 MNHEY, CDR2 SMNVEV (reference sequence). The CDR3 DNA reads as TGTGCCAGCAGTTCGGGGGAACAGGCGAAAAACATTCAGTACTTC. It encodes CASSSGEQAKNIQYF.

The V call is TRBV5-8, the J call TRBJ2-5; tentatively, D is TRBD1 or TRBD2 (6 bases each). The length of the CDR3 is 14 residues. The V and J ends lost 4 bases and 5 bases respectively, with 15 bases between them. Germline CDR1 is SGHTS and CDR2 is YDEGEE. As DNA, the CDR3 is TGTGCCAGCAGCCTTCGGGGGCTCTGGGAGACCCAGTACTTC. Translated: CASSLRGLWETQYF.

This chain joins TRBV4-2 and TRBJ2-1; TRBD2 agrees at 7 bases. The length of the CDR3 is 16 residues. The J segment lost 2 bases and the V segment lost 1 base, leaving 5 bases of the junction unmatched. The V gene's germline CDR1 is LGHNA and CDR2 YNFKEQ. In nucleotides, the CDR3 is TGTGCCAGCAGCCAAGTCTCGGGGACTACCTACAATGAGCAGTTCTTC. Amino acids: CASSQVSGTTYNEQFF.

The J gene is TRBJ1-5, the V gene TRBV2, with 7 bases matching TRBD1. V lost 3 bases, J lost 5 bases, and 7 bases stayed unmatched. The CDR3 length is 15 residues. Per the germline V gene, CDR1 is SNHLY and CDR2 is FYNNEI. Here the CDR3 DNA reads TGTGCCAGCAGTGACCTGACAGGGAGGGATCAGCCCCAGCATTTT. Its translation: CASSDLTGRDQPQHF.

The CDR3 protein is CASSLSGRDRGSYEQYF. CDR3 coding DNA: TGTGCCAGCAGTTTATCGGGCCGGGACAGGGGTTCCTACGAGCAGTACTTC. The chain couples TRBV27 to TRBJ2-7; 10 bases fit TRBD1. V dropped 0 bases and J dropped 1; count of bases not matched to a gene: 6. The CDR3 sequence is 17 residues long. In germline, CDR1 is MNHEY, CDR2 SMNVEV (reference sequence).